One sample yielded the 32 T cell receptor beta chains listed below, sequenced in a study of CXCR3-negative and CXCR3-positive naive CD8 T cells. Whole-study findings and limits: Against CXCR3-negative naive cells, CXCR3-positive naive cells showed more hydrophobic TRB CDR3s.

The libraries of TRB cDNA were constructed through 5' RACE using UMI labels. TCRdb re-called the 5' RACE reads and catalogs CDR3 proteins one per entry, DNA excluded. The sample holds roughly 100,000 distinct CDR3 sequences. For these receptors, no antigen is known. What was sequenced was naive CXCR3+ CD8+ T cells from blood. Subset: CD45RO-CCR7+CD27+CD95- naive CD8+ T cells expressing CXCR3 (TNR3+). Every receptor here comes from a human donor in good health. Some clones in this sample may be carry-over from other donors' samples.

The chain joins TRBV30 to TRBJ2-1; the D call from TCRdb, TRBD2, cannot be confirmed without DNA. From germline, CDR1 is GTSNPN and CDR2 SVGIG (reference sequence). The CDR3 length is 15 residues. CDR3 region: CAWTPGSSVYNEQFF.

J is TRBJ1-1 and V is TRBV6-5. The CDR3 has 17 amino acids. Germline CDR1 is MNHEY and CDR2 is SVGAGI. Here the CDR3 reads CASSYYLDAVLDTEAFF.

The chain combines TRBV29-1 with TRBJ2-5; TCRdb picks TRBD2, but there is no DNA to check that call. Per germline, CDR1 SQVTM and CDR2 ANQGSEA. This CDR3 spans 15 amino acids. The CDR3: CSVEVPEVEVETQYF.

V and J are TRBV5-1 and TRBJ1-2. The CDR3 consists of 13 residues. The germline V gene has CDR1 SGHRS and CDR2 YFSETQ. The CDR3 protein is CASSSGSIYGYTF.

This sequence joins TRBV10-3 and TRBJ2-1. Germline CDR1 ENHRY, CDR2 SYGVKD. This CDR3 comprises 16 residues. The CDR3 reads CAISENGQDLYNEQFF.

The J gene is TRBJ2-3, the V gene TRBV5-1; TCRdb indicates TRBD1, and absent DNA this call remains unverified. The CDR3 is made up of 13 amino acids. Per the germline V gene, CDR1 is SGHRS and CDR2 is YFSETQ. The CDR3: CASRTASTDTQYF. The whole variable domain, filled in from reference TRBV5-1 and TRBJ2-3, reads KAGVTQTPRYLIKTRGQQVTLSCSPISGHRSVSWYQQTPGQGLQFLFEYFSETQRNKGNFPGRFSGRQFSNSRSEMNVSTLELGDSALYLCASRTASTDTQYFGPGTRLTVL.

The rearrangement uses TRBV25-1 and TRBJ1-2. The CDR3 has 12 amino acids. The germline V gene encodes CDR1 MGHDK and CDR2 SYGVNS. The CDR3 protein is CASSVGGHGYTF.

The chain has TRBV11-2 and TRBJ2-4; TCRdb selects TRBD1, and the lack of DNA leaves this call unchecked. Germline CDR1 is SGHAT and CDR2 is FQNNGV. The length of the CDR3 is 14 residues. The CDR3 reads CASRGDLAKNIQYF. The full variable domain, in which reference TRBV11-2 and TRBJ2-4 provide the parts outside the CDR3, is EAGVAQSPRYKIIEKRQSVAFWCNPISGHATLYWYQQILGQGPKLLIQFQNNGVVDDSQLPKDRFSAERLKGVDSTLKIQPAKLEDSAVYLCASRGDLAKNIQYFGAGTRLSVL.

J is TRBJ2-7 and V is TRBV7-8; TCRdb designates TRBD2, a call that cannot be tested without DNA. The germline CDR1 and CDR2 sequences are SGHVS and FQNEAQ. The CDR3 spans 16 residues. The CDR3 sequence: CASSPLGGGPSYEQYF.

CDR3 loop: CASSLWTSGGYNEQFF. The rearrangement uses TRBV12-3 or TRBV12-4 and TRBJ2-1; TCRdb's assignment of TRBD2 cannot be checked, as there is no DNA. The CDR3 contains 16 residues.

The J gene is TRBJ2-7, the V gene TRBV27; the D call from TCRdb, TRBD1, cannot be confirmed without DNA. CDR1 and CDR2 from the germline V gene are MNHEY and SMNVEV (reference sequence). CDR3 length: 12 residues. This CDR3 is CASRGASYEQYF.

The chain links TRBV5-1 to TRBJ2-1; TCRdb returns TRBD1, unconfirmable since there is no DNA. CDR1 SGHRS and CDR2 YFSETQ come from the germline V gene. The CDR3 covers 15 residues. The CDR3 loop reads CASRLWTGEYNEQFF.

The V and J genes are TRBV25-1 and TRBJ1-1; as DNA is missing, the TRBD1 call by TCRdb cannot be tested. The CDR3 extends over 13 amino acids. Germline values: CDR1 MGHDK, CDR2 SYGVNS. CDR3 region: CASGPRTGGEAFF.

The CDR3 here is CASSLEVGGGTEAFF. V and J are TRBV7-9 and TRBJ1-1; TCRdb outputs TRBD1, but without DNA this stays unchecked. The CDR3 sequence is 15 residues long. CDR1 is SEHNR, CDR2 FQNEAQ, per germline (reference sequence).

The chain is built from TRBV11-2 and TRBJ2-2. Germline V lookup: CDR1 SGHAT, CDR2 FQNNGV. The CDR3 length is 15 residues. The CDR3 is CASSLVGRNPGELFF.

The chain has TRBV28 and TRBJ2-7. The CDR3 loop spans 11 amino acids. Germline V lookup: CDR1 MDHEN, CDR2 SYDVKM. CDR3 in amino acids: CASTLKGEQYF.

The J gene is TRBJ2-5, the V gene TRBV15; TCRdb's D gene call, TRBD2, goes unchecked for lack of DNA. Looked up from germline, CDR1 is LNHNV and CDR2 is YYDKDF (reference sequence). CDR3 size: 16 residues. The CDR3 loop reads CATSKNTDYSQETQYF.

The CDR3 loop is CASSFLLEQETQYF. The chain links TRBV5-1 to TRBJ2-5. The germline gives CDR1 SGHRS, CDR2 YFSETQ. This CDR3 region has 14 residues. The entire variable domain, with the rest obtained from reference TRBV5-1 and TRBJ2-5, is as follows: KAGVTQTPRYLIKTRGQQVTLSCSPISGHRSVSWYQQTPGQGLQFLFEYFSETQRNKGNFPGRFSGRQFSNSRSEMNVSTLELGDSALYLCASSFLLEQETQYFGPGTRLLVL.

CDR3 sequence reads: CASSRLVEIPTYEQYF. The chain combines TRBV6-5 with TRBJ2-7. Germline V gene data show CDR1 as MNHEY and CDR2 as SVGAGI. The CDR3 extends over 16 amino acids.

The V call is TRBV7-3, the J call TRBJ1-1; with no DNA, the TCRdb D assignment of TRBD1 cannot be verified. The germline CDR1 and CDR2 sequences are SGHTA and FQGTGA. The CDR3 runs 15 residues. This CDR3 is CASSSLPGTGTEAFF.

The V and J genes are TRBV28 and TRBJ2-7; the TCRdb call, TRBD1, lacks DNA for checking. Germline V gene data show CDR1 as MDHEN and CDR2 as SYDVKM. This CDR3 has 15 residues. This chain's CDR3 is CASRKRDSRTYEQYF.

The chain uses TRBV11-3 and TRBJ2-5. The CDR3 covers 13 residues. Germline V gene data show CDR1 as SGHNT and CDR2 as YENEEA. CDR3 sequence reads: CASSLDSTETQYF.

The J gene is TRBJ2-7, the V gene TRBV29-1. Germline loops: CDR1 SQVTM, CDR2 ANQGSEA. The CDR3 is made up of 12 amino acids. CDR3 region: CSVSAGPYEQYF.

CDR3 sequence reads: CSVEDGEGPEAFF. The chain combines TRBV29-1 with TRBJ1-1. Germline CDR1 reads SQVTM; CDR2 reads ANQGSEA. The CDR3 has 13 amino acids.

This chain joins TRBV4-1 and TRBJ2-7; TCRdb calls TRBD1, which cannot be checked without DNA. The CDR3 totals 14 residues. CDR1 is MGHRA and CDR2 is YSYEKL in the germline V gene. The CDR3 is CASGPTGASYEQYF.

V is TRBV27 and J is TRBJ2-5; TCRdb reports TRBD1, a call that lacks DNA to check it against. CDR1 and CDR2 from the germline V gene are MNHEY and SMNVEV (reference sequence). CDR3 size: 20 residues. The CDR3 sequence is CASSSLWTRQGFRGQETQYF.

The genes are TRBV7-2 and TRBJ1-1; absent DNA, TCRdb's TRBD1 call cannot be checked. This CDR3 has 14 residues. Per the germline V gene, CDR1 is SGHTA and CDR2 is FQGNSA. CDR3 protein: CASSPGPESTEAFF.

The V gene is TRBV3-1, the J gene TRBJ2-3; TCRdb lists TRBD2, though no DNA is available to test this call. CDR1 is LGHDT and CDR2 is YNNKEL in the germline V gene (reference sequence). The CDR3 is made up of 17 amino acids. The CDR3 loop reads CASSQLRGPLSTDTQYF.

The J gene is TRBJ2-1, the V gene TRBV12-3 or TRBV12-4. CDR3 size: 16 residues. The CDR3 reads CASSWDRTRTYNEQFF.

The chain recombines TRBV29-1 with TRBJ2-3; the TRBD2 assignment by TCRdb is unverifiable without DNA. Germline V gives CDR1 SQVTM, CDR2 ANQGSEA. The CDR3 extends over 14 amino acids. CDR3 amino acids: CSVESALRLDTQYF.

The chain carries TRBV28 and TRBJ1-1; checking the TCRdb D call of TRBD1 is not possible without DNA. The CDR3 length is 14 residues. Germline V CDR1 and CDR2: MDHEN, SYDVKM. CDR3 residues: CASSVRGRGTEAFF.

The rearrangement links TRBV20-1 to TRBJ2-7; no DNA is available, so the TRBD1 call from TCRdb remains unchecked. This CDR3 contains 12 residues. Germline assignment: CDR1 DFQATT and CDR2 SNEGSKA (reference sequence). CDR3 protein: CSARDRVHEQYF.